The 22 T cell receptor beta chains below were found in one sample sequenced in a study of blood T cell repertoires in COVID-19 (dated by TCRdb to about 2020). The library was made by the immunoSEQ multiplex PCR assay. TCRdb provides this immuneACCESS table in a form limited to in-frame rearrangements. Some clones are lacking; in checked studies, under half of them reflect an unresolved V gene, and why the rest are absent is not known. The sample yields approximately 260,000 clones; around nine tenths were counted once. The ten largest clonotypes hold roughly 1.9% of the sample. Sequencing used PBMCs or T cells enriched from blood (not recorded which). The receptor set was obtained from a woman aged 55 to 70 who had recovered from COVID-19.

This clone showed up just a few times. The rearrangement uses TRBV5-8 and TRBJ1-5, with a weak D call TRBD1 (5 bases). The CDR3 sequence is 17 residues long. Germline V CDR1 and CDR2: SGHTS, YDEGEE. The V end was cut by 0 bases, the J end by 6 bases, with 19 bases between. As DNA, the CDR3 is TGTGCCAGCAGCTTGGCCACAGTCAGGAGGGGAGGTCAGCCCCAGCATTTT. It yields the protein CASSLATVRRGGQPQHF.

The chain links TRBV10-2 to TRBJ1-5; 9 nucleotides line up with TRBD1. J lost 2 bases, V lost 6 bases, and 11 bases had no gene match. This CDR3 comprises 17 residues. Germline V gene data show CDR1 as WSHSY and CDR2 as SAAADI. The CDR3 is CASRFRDRDLCNQPQHF. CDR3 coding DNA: TGCGCCAGCAGATTCCGGGACAGGGACCTTTGCAATCAGCCCCAGCATTTT.

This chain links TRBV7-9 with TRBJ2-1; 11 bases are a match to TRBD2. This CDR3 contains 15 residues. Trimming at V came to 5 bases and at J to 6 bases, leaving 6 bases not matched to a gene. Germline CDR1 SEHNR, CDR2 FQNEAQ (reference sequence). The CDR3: CASSASSGGLNEQFF. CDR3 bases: TGTGCCAGCAGCGCTTCTAGCGGGGGGCTCAATGAGCAGTTCTTC.

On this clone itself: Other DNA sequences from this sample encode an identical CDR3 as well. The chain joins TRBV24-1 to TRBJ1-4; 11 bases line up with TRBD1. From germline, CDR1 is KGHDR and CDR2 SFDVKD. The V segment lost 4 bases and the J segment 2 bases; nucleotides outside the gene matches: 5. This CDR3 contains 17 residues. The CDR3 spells CATSDPGQGATNEKLFF. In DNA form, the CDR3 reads TGTGCCACCAGTGACCCCGGACAGGGGGCGACTAATGAAAAACTGTTTTTT.

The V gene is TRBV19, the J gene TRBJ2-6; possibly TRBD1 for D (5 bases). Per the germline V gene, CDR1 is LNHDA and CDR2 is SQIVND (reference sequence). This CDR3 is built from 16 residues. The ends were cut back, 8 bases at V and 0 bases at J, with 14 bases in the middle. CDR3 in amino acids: CASAKGQLSGANVLTF. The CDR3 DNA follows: TGTGCCAGTGCCAAGGGGCAGCTCTCTGGGGCCAACGTCCTGACTTTC.

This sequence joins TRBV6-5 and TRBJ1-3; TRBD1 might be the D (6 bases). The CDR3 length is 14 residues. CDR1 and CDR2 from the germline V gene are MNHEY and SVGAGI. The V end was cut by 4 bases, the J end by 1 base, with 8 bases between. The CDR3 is CASSFTGSGNTIYF. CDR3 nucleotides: TGTGCCAGCAGTTTCACAGGGTCTGGAAACACCATATATTTT.

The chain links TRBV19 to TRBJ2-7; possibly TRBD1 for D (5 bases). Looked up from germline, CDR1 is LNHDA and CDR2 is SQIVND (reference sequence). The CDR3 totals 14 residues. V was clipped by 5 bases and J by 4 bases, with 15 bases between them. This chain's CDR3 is CASSVTAGAYEQYF. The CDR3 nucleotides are TGTGCCAGTAGTGTGACAGCTGGAGCTTACGAGCAGTACTTC. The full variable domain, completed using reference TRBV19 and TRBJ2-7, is DGGITQSPKYLFRKEGQNVTLSCEQNLNHDAMYWYRQDPGQGLRLIYYSQIVNDFQKGDIAEGYSVSREKKESFPLTVTSAQKNPTAFYLCASSVTAGAYEQYFGPGTRLTVT.

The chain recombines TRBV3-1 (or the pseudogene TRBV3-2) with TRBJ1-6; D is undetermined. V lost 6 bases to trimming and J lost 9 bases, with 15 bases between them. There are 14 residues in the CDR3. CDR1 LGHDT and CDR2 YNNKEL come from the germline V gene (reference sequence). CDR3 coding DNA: TGTGCCAGCAGACAAACGGGGTTAATTTCACCCCTCCACTTT. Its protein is CASRQTGLISPLHF.

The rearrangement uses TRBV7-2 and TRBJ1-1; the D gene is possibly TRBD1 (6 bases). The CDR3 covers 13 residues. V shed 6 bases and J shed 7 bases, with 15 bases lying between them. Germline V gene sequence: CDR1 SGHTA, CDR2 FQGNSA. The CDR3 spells CASSRGQGREAFF. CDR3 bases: TGTGCCAGCAGTCGCGGGCAGGGGCGTGAAGCTTTCTTT.

The CDR3 loop is CASSKVGTGLEGYTF. The CDR3 region has the DNA TGTGCCAGCAGCAAAGTGGGGACAGGGCTAGAGGGCTACACCTTC. This rearrangement joins TRBV21-1 to TRBJ1-2; no check of the table's D call, TRBD1, against the DNA was made. TRBV21-1 is described as a pseudogene. The CDR3 is 15 amino acids.

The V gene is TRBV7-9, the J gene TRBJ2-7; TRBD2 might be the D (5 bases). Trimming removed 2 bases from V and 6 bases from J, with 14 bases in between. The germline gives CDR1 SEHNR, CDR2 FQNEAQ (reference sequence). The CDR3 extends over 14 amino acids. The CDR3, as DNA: TGTGCCAGCAGCTTACGACAACTAGGTCCCGAGCAGTACTTC. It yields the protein CASSLRQLGPEQYF.

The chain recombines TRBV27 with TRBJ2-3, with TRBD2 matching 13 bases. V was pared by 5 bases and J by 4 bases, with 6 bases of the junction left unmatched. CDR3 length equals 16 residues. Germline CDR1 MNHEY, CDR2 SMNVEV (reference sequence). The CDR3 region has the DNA TGTGCCAGCAGTCCCACACTAGCGGGGGGGGCAGATACGCAGTATTTT. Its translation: CASSPTLAGGADTQYF.

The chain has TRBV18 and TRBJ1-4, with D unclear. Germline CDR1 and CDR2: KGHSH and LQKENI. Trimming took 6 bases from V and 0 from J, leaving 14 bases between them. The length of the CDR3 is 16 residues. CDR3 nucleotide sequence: TGTGCCAGCTCCCACGGGAGGGCGACAACTAATGAAAAACTGTTTTTT. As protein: CASSHGRATTNEKLFF.

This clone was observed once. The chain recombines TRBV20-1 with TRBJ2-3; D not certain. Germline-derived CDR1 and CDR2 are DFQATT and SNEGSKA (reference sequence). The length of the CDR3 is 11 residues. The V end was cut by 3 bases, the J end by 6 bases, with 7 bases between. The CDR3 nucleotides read TGCAGTGCTAGTATACAGGATACGCAGTATTTT. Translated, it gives CSASIQDTQYF.

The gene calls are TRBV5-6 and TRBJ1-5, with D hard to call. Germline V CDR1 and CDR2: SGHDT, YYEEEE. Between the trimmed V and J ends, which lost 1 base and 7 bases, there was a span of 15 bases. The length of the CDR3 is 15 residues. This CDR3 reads CASSLFPGFPQPQHF. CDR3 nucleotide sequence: TGTGCCAGCAGCTTGTTTCCAGGTTTTCCGCAGCCCCAGCATTTT.

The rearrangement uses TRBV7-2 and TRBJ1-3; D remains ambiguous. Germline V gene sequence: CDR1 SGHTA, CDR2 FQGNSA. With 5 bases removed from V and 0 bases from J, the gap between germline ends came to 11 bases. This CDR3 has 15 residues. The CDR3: CASSPGPGSGNTIYF. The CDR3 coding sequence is TGTGCCAGCAGCCCCGGTCCCGGCTCTGGAAACACCATATATTTT.

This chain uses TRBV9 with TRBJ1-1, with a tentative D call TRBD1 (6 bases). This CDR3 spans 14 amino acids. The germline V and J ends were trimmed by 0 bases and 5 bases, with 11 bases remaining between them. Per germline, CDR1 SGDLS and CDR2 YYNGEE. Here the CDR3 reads CASSVGAGETEAFF. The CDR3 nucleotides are TGTGCCAGCAGCGTAGGGGCAGGGGAAACTGAAGCTTTCTTT.

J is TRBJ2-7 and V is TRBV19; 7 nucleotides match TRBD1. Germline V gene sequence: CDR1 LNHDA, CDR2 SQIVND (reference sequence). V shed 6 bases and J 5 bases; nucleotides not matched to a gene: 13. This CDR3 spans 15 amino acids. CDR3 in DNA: TGTGCCAGTAGAGTTGTAGGGGGCGGAATTAACGAGCAGTACTTC. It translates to CASRVVGGGINEQYF. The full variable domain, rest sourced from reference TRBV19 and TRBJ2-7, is DGGITQSPKYLFRKEGQNVTLSCEQNLNHDAMYWYRQDPGQGLRLIYYSQIVNDFQKGDIAEGYSVSREKKESFPLTVTSAQKNPTAFYLCASRVVGGGINEQYFGPGTRLTVT.

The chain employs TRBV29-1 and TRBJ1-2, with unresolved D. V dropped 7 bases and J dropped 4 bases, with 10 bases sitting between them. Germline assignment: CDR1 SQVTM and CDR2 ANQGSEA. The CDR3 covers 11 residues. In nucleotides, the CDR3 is TGCAGCGCCGACTGGAGCTATGGCTACACCTTC. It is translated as CSADWSYGYTF. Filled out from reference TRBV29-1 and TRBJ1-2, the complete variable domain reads SAVISQKPSRDICQRGTSLTIQCQVDSQVTMMFWYRQQPGQSLTLIATANQGSEATYESGFVIDKFPISRPNLTFSTLTVSNMSPEDSSIYLCSADWSYGYTFGSGTRLTVV.

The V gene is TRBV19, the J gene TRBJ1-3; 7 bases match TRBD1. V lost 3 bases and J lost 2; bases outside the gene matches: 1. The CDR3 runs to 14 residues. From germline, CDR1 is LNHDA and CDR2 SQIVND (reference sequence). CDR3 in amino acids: CASSIQGAGNTIYF. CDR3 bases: TGTGCCAGTAGTATTCAGGGGGCTGGAAACACCATATATTTT.

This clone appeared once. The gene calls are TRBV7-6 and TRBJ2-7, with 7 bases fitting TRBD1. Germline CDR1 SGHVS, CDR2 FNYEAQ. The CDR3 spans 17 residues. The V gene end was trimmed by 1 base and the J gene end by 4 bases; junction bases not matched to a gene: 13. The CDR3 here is CASSLVSPGQRFYEQYF. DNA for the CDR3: TGTGCCAGCAGCTTAGTCAGTCCGGGACAGCGCTTTTACGAGCAGTACTTC.

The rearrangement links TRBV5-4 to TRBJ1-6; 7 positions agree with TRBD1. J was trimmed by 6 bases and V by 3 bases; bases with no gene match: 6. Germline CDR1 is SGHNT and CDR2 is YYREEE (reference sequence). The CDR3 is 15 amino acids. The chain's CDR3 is CASSSGGTVNSPLHF. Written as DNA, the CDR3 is TGTGCCAGCAGCTCCGGAGGGACAGTTAATTCACCCCTCCACTTT.